This TCR beta chain emerged from a study of T cell responses to AZD1222 COVID-19 vaccine. The CDR3 has 14 residues. Germline V lookup: CDR1 SGDLS, CDR2 YYNGEE. V lost 4 bases, J lost 9 bases, and 9 bases stayed unmatched. Using immunoSEQ multiplex PCR, the repertoire was profiled, and TCRdb retains in-frame clones only, with some absent. The repertoire holds about 83,000 clones, with approximately 88% as singletons. This clone was detected only a few times. Sample: peripheral blood, taken on day 0 of MenACWY control vaccination. This sequence originates from an adult in good health. The rearrangement links TRBV9 to TRBJ1-5; 8 bases map to TRBD1. The CDR3 DNA reads as TGTGCCAGCAGCACCGGACAGGGATCAGCGCCCCAGCATTTT. Translation gives CASSTGQGSAPQHF.